Listed here are 25 T cell receptor beta chains from one sample, sequenced in a study of T cell responses to AZD1222 COVID-19 vaccine. The table came from immunoSEQ multiplex PCR; TCRdb's copy has only in-frame clones and leaves some out. The repertoire has around 100,000 clones, roughly 86% of them found once; the top ten carry about 3.1%. Source: peripheral blood, taken 28 days after the second dose of the MenACWY control vaccine. These receptors all stem from an adult who received the MenACWY meningococcal vaccine as a control.

The gene calls are TRBV3-1 (or the pseudogene TRBV3-2) and TRBJ1-4, with TRBD1 matching 8 bases. Germline CDR1 LGHDT, CDR2 YNNKEL (reference sequence). After removal of 5 bases from V and 5 bases from J, the junction contained 4 bases not matched to a gene. The CDR3 covers 14 residues. The CDR3 coding sequence is TGTGCCAGCAGCTTCCGACAGGGGAATGAAAAACTGTTTTTT. Its translation is CASSFRQGNEKLFF.

V usage is TRBV5-1 and J usage is TRBJ2-2; weak D call: TRBD1 (5 bases). From germline, CDR1 is SGHRS and CDR2 YFSETQ. V gave up 2 bases and J gave up 5 bases, with 13 bases separating them. This CDR3 region has 15 residues. The CDR3 DNA reads TGCGCCAGCAGCTTAAGGGGTAGTAGGACCGGGGAGCTGTTTTTT. This encodes CASSLRGSRTGELFF.

The genes are TRBV28 and TRBJ2-2; a possible D gene is TRBD1 (6 bases). V was clipped by 5 bases and J by 4 bases, with 14 bases between them. Germline CDR1 and CDR2: MDHEN and SYDVKM. CDR3 length: 15 amino acids. The CDR3: CASSGHREITGELFF. DNA for the CDR3: TGTGCCAGCAGTGGTCACAGGGAGATCACCGGGGAGCTGTTTTTT.

This chain links TRBV11-2 with TRBJ1-1; D uncertain. CDR1 and CDR2 from the germline V gene are SGHAT and FQNNGV. V lost 1 base, J lost 7 bases, and 13 bases lay in between. The CDR3 sequence is 14 residues long. CDR3 bases: TGTGCCAGCAGCTTAGGTGGCAGAATAGATGAAGCTTTCTTT. This codes for CASSLGGRIDEAFF.

This clone was detected once. The chain employs TRBV4-2 and TRBJ1-2; TRBD1 matches 9 bases. The length of the CDR3 is 14 residues. V lost 0 bases to trimming and J lost 8 bases; unmatched junction nucleotides: 4. CDR1 and CDR2 from the germline V gene are LGHNA and YNFKEQ. The CDR3 DNA follows: TGTGCCAGCAGCCAAGAAGGGACAGGGAGGGGCTACACCTTC. As protein: CASSQEGTGRGYTF.

The gene calls are TRBV7-3 and TRBJ1-3, with TRBD1 matching over 7 bases. The CDR3 runs 16 residues. With 5 bases clipped from V and 4 bases from J, the junction kept 11 bases outside the gene matches. Germline V CDR1 and CDR2: SGHTA, FQGTGA. The CDR3 DNA reads as TGTGCCAGCAGCCCGAGACAGGGAACGTCCGGAAACACCATATATTTT. Translation gives CASSPRQGTSGNTIYF.

The chain is built from TRBV2 and TRBJ2-6; D possibly corresponds to TRBD1 (5 bases). Per the germline V gene, CDR1 is SNHLY and CDR2 is FYNNEI. With 2 bases removed from V and 2 bases from J, the gap between germline ends came to 10 bases. This CDR3 region has 16 residues. The DNA for the CDR3 is TGTGCCAGCAGTGAAATGGGGCAGGCTGGGGCCAACGTCCTGACTTTC. Translating it yields CASSEMGQAGANVLTF.

This clone was detected a few times. The chain carries TRBV2 and TRBJ2-7; TRBD1 matches at 10 bases. CDR3 length equals 15 residues. Germline CDR1 reads SNHLY; CDR2 reads FYNNEI. After removal of 6 bases from V and 0 bases from J, the junction contained 5 bases not matched to a gene. In DNA form, the CDR3 reads TGTGCCAGCAGCTTGGGACAGGGGAGCTCCTACGAGCAGTACTTC. Amino acids: CASSLGQGSSYEQYF.

The chain employs TRBV13 and TRBJ2-3, with 8 nucleotides matching TRBD1. The V gene's germline CDR1 is PRHDT and CDR2 FYEKMQ (reference sequence). The CDR3 spans 14 residues. V trimming: 4 bases; J trimming: 5 bases; junction bases outside the gene matches: 5. CDR3 region: CASSYRQGLDTQYF. CDR3 DNA: TGTGCCAGCAGCTATAGACAGGGGCTAGATACGCAGTATTTT.

The chain is built from TRBV5-1 and TRBJ1-1; TRBD1 aligns across 7 bases. CDR3 length: 13 residues. In germline, CDR1 is SGHRS, CDR2 YFSETQ. Germline trimming cut 3 bases from V and 3 bases from J; bases unmatched to any gene: 2. The CDR3 nucleotides are TGCGCCAGCAGCTCCCAGGGGGACACTGAAGCTTTCTTT. Protein sequence: CASSSQGDTEAFF.

The chain links TRBV18 to TRBJ1-2; a possible D gene is TRBD1 (6 bases). CDR3 length: 15 residues. CDR1 is KGHSH, CDR2 LQKENI, per germline. V lost 0 bases and J lost 4, with 12 bases in between. The CDR3 region has the DNA TGTGCCAGCTCACCACCGACAGGACCGAGCTATGGCTACACCTTC. This gives the protein CASSPPTGPSYGYTF.

This clone was observed once. The chain employs TRBV5-4 and TRBJ2-7; D gene ambiguous. The V gene lost 1 base and the J gene lost 5 bases, with 7 bases spanning the gap. This CDR3 has 12 amino acids. Germline V gene lookup returns CDR1 SGHNT and CDR2 YYREEE (reference sequence). DNA of the CDR3: TGTGCCAGCAGCTTGCCAGGCCACGAGCAGTACTTC. Its translation is CASSLPGHEQYF.

The chain joins TRBV27 to TRBJ2-2; tentatively, D is TRBD1 (6 bases). Trimming cost V 6 bases and J 3 bases, with 14 bases left between them. Germline V gene sequence: CDR1 MNHEY, CDR2 SMNVEV (reference sequence). CDR3 length equals 15 residues. Here the CDR3 reads CASRSDSLYTGELFF. The CDR3 region has the DNA TGTGCCAGCAGATCGGACAGTCTCTACACCGGGGAGCTGTTTTTT.

The count of this clone is one. V gene TRBV4-3 combines with J gene TRBJ2-5; D unresolved. Trimming took 1 base from V and 3 from J, leaving 6 bases between them. Germline values: CDR1 LGHNA, CDR2 YSLEER. The CDR3 sequence is 13 residues long. The CDR3 loop reads CASSQGTEETQYF. The CDR3 DNA follows: TGCGCCAGCAGCCAAGGCACAGAAGAGACCCAGTACTTC.

The chain joins TRBV28 to TRBJ1-2; D unresolved. The V end lost 5 bases, the J end lost 7 bases, and 11 bases lay between the germline ends. Germline V gives CDR1 MDHEN, CDR2 SYDVKM. This CDR3 has 12 residues. The CDR3 nucleotides are TGTGCCAGCAGTCGCTTAAGCTTTGGCTACACCTTC. Residues: CASSRLSFGYTF.

Only one count was recorded for this clone. V usage is TRBV2 and J usage is TRBJ2-3, with D hard to call. The germline gives CDR1 SNHLY, CDR2 FYNNEI. The CDR3 has 14 residues. The V end lost 3 bases, the J end lost 0 bases, and 7 bases lay between the germline ends. CDR3 DNA: TGTGCCAGCAGTGAGGTCACGAGCACAGATACGCAGTATTTT. This sequence encodes CASSEVTSTDTQYF.

This clone is categorized as medium-sized. The V call is TRBV6-5, the J call TRBJ1-6; 7 nucleotides line up with TRBD1. Germline-derived CDR1 and CDR2 are MNHEY and SVGAGI. The trim removed 1 base at V and 7 bases at J, leaving 4 bases unmatched. The CDR3 contains 15 residues. CDR3 sequence (DNA): TGTGCCAGCAGTTACTATGGGACAGTGAATTCACCCCTCCACTTT. It specifies CASSYYGTVNSPLHF.

The CDR3 loop is CATGGLGEKLFF. CDR3 in DNA: TGTGCCACTGGGGGTCTTGGAGAAAAACTGTTTTTT. The chain employs TRBV28 and TRBJ1-4; a weak D match, TRBD1 (5 bases). The germline CDR1 and CDR2 sequences are MDHEN and SYDVKM. The V gene lost 10 bases and the J gene lost 8 bases, with 14 bases spanning the gap. CDR3 length: 12 residues.

This chain links TRBV28 with TRBJ1-2; the match to TRBD1 covers 9 bases. Germline assignment: CDR1 MDHEN and CDR2 SYDVKM. After removal of 6 bases from V and 5 bases from J, the junction contained 7 bases not matched to a gene. The CDR3 consists of 14 residues. The CDR3 nucleotides read TGTGCCAGCAGCACTACAGGGGGCCTATATGGCTACACCTTC. It translates to CASSTTGGLYGYTF.

V is TRBV12-3 or TRBV12-4 and J is TRBJ1-2, with TRBD1 matching over 8 bases. The CDR3 length is 13 residues. Trimming at V came to 5 bases and at J to 5 bases, leaving 4 bases not matched to a gene. The CDR3 protein is CASSLQGEYGYTF. The CDR3 nucleotides are TGTGCCAGCAGTCTACAGGGGGAGTATGGCTACACCTTC.

The V and J genes are TRBV15 and TRBJ1-2; D gene unclear. Between the trimmed V and J ends, which lost 3 bases and 4 bases, there was a span of 21 bases. This CDR3 spans 17 amino acids. Germline V lookup: CDR1 LNHNV, CDR2 YYDKDF (reference sequence). Here the CDR3 reads CATSRAVLEGSLYGYTF. In DNA form, the CDR3 reads TGTGCCACCAGCAGGGCCGTCCTAGAGGGCAGCCTCTATGGCTACACCTTC.

This clone has just one count. This chain links TRBV19 with TRBJ2-7, with D possibly being TRBD1 (6 bases). The germline CDR1 and CDR2 sequences are LNHDA and SQIVND (reference sequence). V lost 5 bases and J lost 0, with 17 bases in between. This CDR3 has 16 amino acids. The CDR3 region is CASSASTGSSSYEQYF. CDR3 sequence (DNA): TGTGCCAGTAGTGCCAGTACAGGGTCTAGCTCCTACGAGCAGTACTTC.

The chain combines TRBV2 with TRBJ1-6, with TRBD1 identical over 8 bases. The CDR3 contains 15 residues. The germline gives CDR1 SNHLY, CDR2 FYNNEI. Trimming removed 5 bases from V and 10 bases from J; junction bases left unmatched: 10. CDR3 in DNA: TGTGCCAGCAGTCTTACCACAGGGGGGGGCTCACCCCTCCACTTT. It codes for CASSLTTGGGSPLHF.

This clone was detected only a few times. The chain employs TRBV5-6 and TRBJ2-7, with 10 bases that match TRBD2. The length of the CDR3 is 19 residues. Germline CDR1 is SGHDT and CDR2 is YYEEEE. The V and J ends lost 4 bases and 6 bases, in that order; junction bases with no gene match: 22. CDR3: CASSARMGAGGHLRREQYF. The CDR3 DNA reads as TGTGCCAGCAGCGCCCGGATGGGAGCGGGGGGGCATTTACGTCGCGAGCAGTACTTC.

The rearrangement uses TRBV7-8 and TRBJ1-4; 9 nucleotides line up with TRBD1. The CDR3 runs 13 residues. The ends lost 5 bases at V and 7 bases at J; junction bases unmatched: 2. In germline, CDR1 is SGHVS, CDR2 FQNEAQ. This CDR3 reads CASSRQGGEKLFF. CDR3 sequence (DNA): TGTGCCAGCAGCCGACAGGGGGGTGAAAAACTGTTTTTT.